This T cell receptor (beta chain) was recorded in a study of sequential checkpoint blockade in melanoma. Treatment indicated: randomized to nivolumab then ipilimumab (arm A) or the reverse (arm B). DNA-damaging chemotherapy had not been given to any patient beforehand. The table came from immunoSEQ multiplex PCR; TCRdb's copy has only in-frame clones and leaves some out. This table holds 15,000 to 20,000 clones, 50% to 65% found once. This sample comprised CD8+ T cells sorted from blood (inferred from file names), obtained from a patient given nivolumab and ipilimumab in sequence. This receptor was obtained from a human donor with melanoma.

The CDR3 coding sequence is TGTGCCAGCAGTTTATCTAGCGGGGGATACAATGAGCAGTTCTTC. Protein: CASSLSSGGYNEQFF. The V call is TRBV27, the J call TRBJ2-1, with TRBD2 matching over 9 bases. Unmatched junction bases numbered 1, after V lost 0 bases and J lost 4 bases. The CDR3 is 15 amino acids. The germline V gene has CDR1 MNHEY and CDR2 SMNVEV (reference sequence).